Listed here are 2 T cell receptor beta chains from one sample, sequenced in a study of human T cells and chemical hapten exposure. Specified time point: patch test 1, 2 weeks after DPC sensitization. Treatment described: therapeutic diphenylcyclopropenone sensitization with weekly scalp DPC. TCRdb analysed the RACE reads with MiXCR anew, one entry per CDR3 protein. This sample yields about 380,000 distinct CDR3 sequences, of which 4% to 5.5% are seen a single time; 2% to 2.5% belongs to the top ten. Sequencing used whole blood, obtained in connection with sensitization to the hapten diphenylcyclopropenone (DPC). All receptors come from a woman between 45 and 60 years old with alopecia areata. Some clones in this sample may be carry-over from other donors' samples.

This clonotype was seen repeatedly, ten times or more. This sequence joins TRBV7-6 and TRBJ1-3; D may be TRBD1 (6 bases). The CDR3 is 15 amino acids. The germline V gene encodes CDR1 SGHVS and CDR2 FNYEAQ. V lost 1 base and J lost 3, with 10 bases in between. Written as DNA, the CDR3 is TGTGCCAGCAGCTTAGGTACAGGGAGTGGAAACACCATATATTTT. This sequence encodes CASSLGTGSGNTIYF.

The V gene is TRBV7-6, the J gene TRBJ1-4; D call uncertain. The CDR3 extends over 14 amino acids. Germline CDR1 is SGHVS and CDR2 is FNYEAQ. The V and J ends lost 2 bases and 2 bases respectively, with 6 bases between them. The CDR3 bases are TGTGCCAGCAGCTTATATGGGACTAATGAAAAACTGTTTTTT. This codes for CASSLYGTNEKLFF.